A selection of T cell receptor beta chains follows, all from one sample in a study of blood T cell repertoires in COVID-19. The table came from immunoSEQ multiplex PCR; TCRdb's copy has only in-frame clones and leaves some out. The sample consists of nearly 350,000 clones, 87% of them appearing once. The sequenced sample consisted of peripheral blood. The receptors shown here come from a woman aged 50 to 65 with COVID-19, enrolled during active disease. Each CDR3 is given with its conserved first and last residue. D genes are given only for firm matches. Clone size is shown for a subset of rows, as once, few, many or a class of expanded clone.

>TRBJ1-6|-|TRBV5-6|-
TGTGCCAGCACTTCCAAAGGGAGCTCCTATAATTCACCCCTCCACTTT
CASTSKGSSYNSPLHF
>TRBJ2-7|-|TRBV5-6|-
TGTGCCAGCAGCCCAGGGAGGTCCTACGAGCAGTACTTC
CASSPGRSYEQYF
>TRBJ1-2|TRBD1|TRBV7-2|-
TGTGCCAGCAGCTTCCAGGGGGCTGGCACCTTC
CASSFQGAGTF
>TRBJ2-1|-|TRBV30|-
TGTGCCTGGAGTGTATTAGGGCAGGAGGAGTTCTTC
CAWSVLGQEEFF
>TRBJ1-2|-|TRBV5-4|-
TGTGCCAGCAGCCCGGGTCATCGCTATGGCTACACCTTC
CASSPGHRYGYTF
>TRBJ2-6|TRBD1|TRBV11-2|once
TGTGCCAGCAGCTCCTTGGGACAGGGGGCAGGTGGGGCCAACGTCCTGACTTTC
CASSSLGQGAGGANVLTF
>TRBJ1-3|-|TRBV6-6|-
TGTGCCAGCAGTGAGGGAAACACCATATATTTT
CASSEGNTIYF
>TRBJ2-1|-|TRBV14|-
TGTGCCAGCAGCCCCGTAGTGGGAGTGTACAATGAGCAGTTCTTC
CASSPVVGVYNEQFF
>TRBJ1-2|-|TRBV5-1|-
TGCGCCAGCAGCTCCCTGGCAGGGGTGGATGGCTACACCTTC
CASSSLAGVDGYTF
>TRBJ2-5|-|TRBV11-2|-
TGTGCCAGCAGCCGAACCGGGACCCAGTACTTC
CASSRTGTQYF
>TRBJ2-1|-|TRBV21-1|few
TGTGCCAGCAGCCTATGGACAGGGGGATCGTCAGAATCCTACAATGAGCAGTTCTTC
CASSLWTGGSSESYNEQFF
>TRBJ1-5|TRBD1|TRBV6-1|-
TGTGCCAGCAGTGAAGATCTGGGACAGGGGCATCAGCCCCAGCATTTT
CASSEDLGQGHQPQHF
>TRBJ1-3|-|TRBV4-1|-
TGCGCCAGCAGCCAGGACAGTCTCGGAAACACCATATATTTT
CASSQDSLGNTIYF
>TRBJ1-1|-|TRBV7-3|-
TGTGCCAGCAGCTTAATCGTAAACACTGAAGCTTTCTTT
CASSLIVNTEAFF
>TRBJ1-2|TRBD1|TRBV29-1|-
TGCAGCACCAAGACAGGGTACTATGGCTACACCTTC
CSTKTGYYGYTF
>TRBJ1-2|TRBD1|TRBV7-9|-
TGTGCCAGCAGCGACCAGGGGGTCTACGGCTACACCTTC
CASSDQGVYGYTF
>TRBJ2-1|TRBD2|TRBV30|-
TGTGCCTGGACTAGCGGGGGAGGGGGTGAGCAGTTCTTC
CAWTSGGGGEQFF
>TRBJ1-2|TRBD1|TRBV6-6|-
TGTGCCAGCAGTTACGACAGGGCCTATGGCTACACCTTC
CASSYDRAYGYTF
>TRBJ1-5|TRBD1|TRBV30|-
TGTGCCTGGAGTGCCACCGGGACAGGGTTAACTCAGCCCCAGCATTTT
CAWSATGTGLTQPQHF
>TRBJ1-2|-|TRBV2|-
TGTGCCAGCAGTTCAAGCCAGACGGGGGGCGGCTACACCTTC
CASSSSQTGGGYTF
>TRBJ2-1|TRBD1|TRBV9|-
TGTGCCAGCAGCGTAGTATCGCGAGGAGACAGGGACAATGAGCAGTTCTTC
CASSVVSRGDRDNEQFF
>TRBJ2-1|-|TRBV30|-
TGTGCCTGCCAGGGGGGCTGGGAAGATGAGCAGTTCTTC
CACQGGWEDEQFF
>TRBJ2-7|-|TRBV6-6|-
TGTGCCAGCAGACCCAACATAAACGGGATTGCCTACGAGCAGTACTTC
CASRPNINGIAYEQYF
>TRBJ2-2|-|TRBV9|-
TGTGCCAGCAGCGTAGGCGGACTCAACACCGGGGAGCTGTTTTTT
CASSVGGLNTGELFF
>TRBJ2-7|-|TRBV6-8|few
TGTGCCAGCAGCCAGACAAGTCTCGATACCTACGAGCAGTACTTC
CASSQTSLDTYEQYF
>TRBJ2-5|TRBD2|TRBV5-4|-
TGTGCCGTAGGGTCCACTAGCGGGAGTGCGGGAGAGACCCAGTACTTC
CAVGSTSGSAGETQYF
>TRBJ1-1|TRBD1|TRBV5-5|-
TGTGCCAGCAGCTCTGGACAGGGTGGGTGGACTGAAGCTTTCTTT
CASSSGQGGWTEAFF
>TRBJ2-1|-|TRBV18|-
TGTGCCAGCTCACCGGGCAGGTACGGTGAGCAGTTCTTC
CASSPGRYGEQFF
>TRBJ1-6|-|TRBV5-1|-
TGCGCCAGCAGCTTGGAAGGGAGCTCCTATAATTCACCCCTCCACTTT
CASSLEGSSYNSPLHF
>TRBJ1-1|-|TRBV5-1|-
TGCGCCAGCAGCTTGGAGGGCGGGGGTGAAGCTTTCTTT
CASSLEGGGEAFF